This TCR beta chain originates from a study of T cell changes during pregnancy in multiple sclerosis. Germline V gene data show CDR1 as KGHSH and CDR2 as LQKENI. The CDR3 consists of 16 residues. After removal of 2 bases from V and 5 bases from J, the junction contained 10 bases not matched to a gene. TCRdb's table, derived via immunoSEQ multiplex PCR, lists solely in-frame clones and lacks some. The sample holds roughly 83,000 clones, roughly nine tenths seen once. The sample here was PBMCs, taken in the first trimester of pregnancy. The source of this sequence is a female donor in good health, serving as a control in a pregnancy study. Some clones in this sample may be carry-over from other donors' samples. The rearrangement joins TRBV18 to TRBJ1-2, with 8 bases aligning to TRBD1. CDR3 bases: TGTGCCAGCTCACCAGTCGCCAGGGGGCTTTCTTATGGCTACACCTTC. Translated: CASSPVARGLSYGYTF.